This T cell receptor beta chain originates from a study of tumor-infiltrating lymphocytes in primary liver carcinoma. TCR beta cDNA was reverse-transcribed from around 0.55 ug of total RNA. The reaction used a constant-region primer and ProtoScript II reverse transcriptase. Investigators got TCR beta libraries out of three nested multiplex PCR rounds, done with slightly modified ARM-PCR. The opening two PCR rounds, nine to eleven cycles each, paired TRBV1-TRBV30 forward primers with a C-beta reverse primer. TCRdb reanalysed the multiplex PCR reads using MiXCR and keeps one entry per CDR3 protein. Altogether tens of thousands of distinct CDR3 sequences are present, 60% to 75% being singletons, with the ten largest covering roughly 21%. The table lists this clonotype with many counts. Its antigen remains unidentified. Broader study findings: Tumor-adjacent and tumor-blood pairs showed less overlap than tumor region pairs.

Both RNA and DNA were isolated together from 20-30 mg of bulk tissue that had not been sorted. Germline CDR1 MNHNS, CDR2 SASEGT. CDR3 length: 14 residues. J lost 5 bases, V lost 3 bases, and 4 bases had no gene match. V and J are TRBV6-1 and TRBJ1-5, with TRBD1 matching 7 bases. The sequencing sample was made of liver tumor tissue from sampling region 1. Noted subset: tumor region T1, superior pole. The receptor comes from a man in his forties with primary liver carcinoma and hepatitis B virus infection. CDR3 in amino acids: CASSDRQGDQPQHF. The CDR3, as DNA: TGTGCCAGCAGTGACAGACAGGGCGATCAGCCCCAGCATTTT.